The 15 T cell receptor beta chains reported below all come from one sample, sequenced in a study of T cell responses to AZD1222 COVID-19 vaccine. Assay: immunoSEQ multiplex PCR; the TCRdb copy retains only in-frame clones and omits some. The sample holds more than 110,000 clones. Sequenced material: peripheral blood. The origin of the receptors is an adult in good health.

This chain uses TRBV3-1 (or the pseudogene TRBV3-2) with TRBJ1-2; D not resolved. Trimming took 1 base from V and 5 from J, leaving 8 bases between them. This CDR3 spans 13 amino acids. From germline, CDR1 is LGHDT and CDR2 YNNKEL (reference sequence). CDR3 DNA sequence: TGTGCCAGCAGCCAAGTAACAGCTTATGGCTACACCTTC. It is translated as CASSQVTAYGYTF.

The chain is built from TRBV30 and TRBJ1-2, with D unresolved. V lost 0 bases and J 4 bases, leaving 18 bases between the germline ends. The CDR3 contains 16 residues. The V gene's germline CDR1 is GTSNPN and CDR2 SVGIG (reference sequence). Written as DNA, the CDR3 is TGTGCCTGGAGTGTACTATTAGGCGAGGGAACCTATGGCTACACCTTC. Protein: CAWSVLLGEGTYGYTF. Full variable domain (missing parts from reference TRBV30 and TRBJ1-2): SQTIHQWPATLVQPVGSPLSLECTVEGTSNPNLYWYRQAAGRGLQLLFYSVGIGQISSEVPQNLSASRPQDRQFILSSKKLLLSDSGFYLCAWSVLLGEGTYGYTFGSGTRLTVV.

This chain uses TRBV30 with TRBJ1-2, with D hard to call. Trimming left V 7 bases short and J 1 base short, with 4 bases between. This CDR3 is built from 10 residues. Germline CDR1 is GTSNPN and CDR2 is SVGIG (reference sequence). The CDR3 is CALGNYGYTF. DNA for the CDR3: TGTGCCTTAGGTAACTATGGCTACACCTTC.

CDR3 sequence: CASSEEMGNTEAFF. Here the CDR3 DNA reads TGTGCCAGCAGTGAAGAGATGGGAAACACTGAAGCTTTCTTT. The gene calls are TRBV6-1 and TRBJ1-1, with unresolved D. CDR3 size: 14 residues. Deletions cut 1 base from V and 2 bases from J, with 8 bases between. Germline CDR1 reads MNHNS; CDR2 reads SASEGT.

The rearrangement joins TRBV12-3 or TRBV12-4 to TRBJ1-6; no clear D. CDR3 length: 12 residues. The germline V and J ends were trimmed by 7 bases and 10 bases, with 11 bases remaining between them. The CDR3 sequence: CASTRTGSPLHF. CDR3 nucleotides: TGTGCCAGCACCCGCACTGGATCACCCCTCCACTTT.

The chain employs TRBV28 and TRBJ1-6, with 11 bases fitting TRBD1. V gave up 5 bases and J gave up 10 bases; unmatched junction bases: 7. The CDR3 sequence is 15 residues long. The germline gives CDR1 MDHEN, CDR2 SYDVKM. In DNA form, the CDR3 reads TGTGCCAGCAGTCCAGGACAGGGGGCTCAGTCACCCCTCCACTTT. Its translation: CASSPGQGAQSPLHF.

The CDR3, as DNA: TGCAGCGTTTTAGTCTCTGGAAACACCATATATTTT. This codes for CSVLVSGNTIYF. The chain recombines TRBV29-1 with TRBJ1-3, with no clear D. The length of the CDR3 is 12 residues. V was cut by 5 bases and J by 0 bases, with 5 bases left in between. Per the germline V gene, CDR1 is SQVTM and CDR2 is ANQGSEA.

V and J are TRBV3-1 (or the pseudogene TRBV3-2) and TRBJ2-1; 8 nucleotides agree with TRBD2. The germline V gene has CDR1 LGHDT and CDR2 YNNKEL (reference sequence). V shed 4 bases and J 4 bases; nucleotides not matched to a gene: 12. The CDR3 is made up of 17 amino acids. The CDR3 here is CASSRVAGRASYNEQFF. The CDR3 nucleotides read TGTGCCAGCAGCCGAGTAGCGGGGCGGGCGTCATACAATGAGCAGTTCTTC.

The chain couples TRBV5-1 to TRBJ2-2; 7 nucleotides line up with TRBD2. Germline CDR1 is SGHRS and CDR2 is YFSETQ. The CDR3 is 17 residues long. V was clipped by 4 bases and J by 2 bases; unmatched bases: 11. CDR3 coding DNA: TGCGCCAGCAGCCTAAGTTTGACTAGCATCAACACCGGGGAGCTGTTTTTT. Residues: CASSLSLTSINTGELFF.

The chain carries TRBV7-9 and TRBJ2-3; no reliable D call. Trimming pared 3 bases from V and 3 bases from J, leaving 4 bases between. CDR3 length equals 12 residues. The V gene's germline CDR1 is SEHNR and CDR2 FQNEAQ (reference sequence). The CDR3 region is CASSLETDTQYF. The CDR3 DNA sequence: TGTGCCAGCAGCTTGGAAACAGATACGCAGTATTTT.

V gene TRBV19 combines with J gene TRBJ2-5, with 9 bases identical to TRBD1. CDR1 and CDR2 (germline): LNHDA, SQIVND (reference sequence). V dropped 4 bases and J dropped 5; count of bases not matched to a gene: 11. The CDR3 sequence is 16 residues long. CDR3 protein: CASSNSHRGRRETQYF. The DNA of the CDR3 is TGTGCCAGTAGTAACTCTCACAGGGGGCGCCGGGAGACCCAGTACTTC.

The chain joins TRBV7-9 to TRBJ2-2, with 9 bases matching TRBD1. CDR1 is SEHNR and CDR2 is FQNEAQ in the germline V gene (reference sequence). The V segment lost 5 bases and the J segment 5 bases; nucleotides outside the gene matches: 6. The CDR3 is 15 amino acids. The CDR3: CASSSRTGVTGELFF. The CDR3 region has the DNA TGTGCCAGCAGCAGTAGGACAGGGGTTACCGGGGAGCTGTTTTTT.

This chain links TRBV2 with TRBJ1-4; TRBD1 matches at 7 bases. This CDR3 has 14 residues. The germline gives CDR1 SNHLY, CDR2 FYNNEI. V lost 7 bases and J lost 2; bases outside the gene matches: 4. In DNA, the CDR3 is TGTGCCAGCATGAGGGACAGCACTAATGAAAAACTGTTTTTT. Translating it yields CASMRDSTNEKLFF.

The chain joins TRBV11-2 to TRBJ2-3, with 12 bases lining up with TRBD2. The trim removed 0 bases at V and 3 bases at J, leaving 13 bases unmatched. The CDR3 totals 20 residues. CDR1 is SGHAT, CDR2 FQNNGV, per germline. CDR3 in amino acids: CASSLELALAGGLLTDTQYF. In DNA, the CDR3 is TGTGCCAGCAGCTTAGAGCTGGCACTAGCGGGGGGACTTCTAACAGATACGCAGTATTTT.

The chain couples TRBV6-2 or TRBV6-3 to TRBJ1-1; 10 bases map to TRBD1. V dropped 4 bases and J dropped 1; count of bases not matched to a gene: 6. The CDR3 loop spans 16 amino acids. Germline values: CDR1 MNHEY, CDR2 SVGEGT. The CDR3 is CASSSRDRGKNTEAFF. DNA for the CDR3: TGTGCCAGCAGTTCCCGGGACAGGGGCAAGAACACTGAAGCTTTCTTT.